This is a list of T cell receptor beta chains from one sample in a study of T-cell memory formation after mild COVID-19. MiXCR, applied by TCRdb to the 5' RACE reads, yields one record per CDR3 protein. The table records approximately 260,000 distinct CDR3 sequences, about a sixth of them present only once. The sample consisted of PBMCs or a T cell subset sorted from them (not recorded which). The receptors derive from a man in his late teens or twenties who had mild COVID-19 (a few samples of this study predate the infection). Cell type and time point are not known. The CDR3 runs from the conserved cysteine through the conserved F or W. The D gene is left open where the match is weak. Size tells how often a clone was seen (once, few, many) or the class of an expanded clone, and some rows leave it out.

j_call | clone_size | v_call | d_call | cdr3_nt | cdr3_aa
TRBJ2-3 | - | TRBV24-1 | - | TGTGCCACCAGTGATTTGGATCGCGGCGGAAATCAGTATTTT | CATSDLDRGGNQYF
TRBJ2-5 | few | TRBV7-2 | TRBD2 | TGTGCCAGCAGCTTAGGGACTAGTCGGGAGACCCAGTACTTC | CASSLGTSRETQYF
TRBJ2-4 | - | TRBV12-3/TRBV12-4 | TRBD1 | TGTGCCAGCAGTGCCGTGACAGGGGATAACGGCAAAAACATTCAGTACTTC | CASSAVTGDNGKNIQYF
TRBJ2-3 | few | TRBV3-1 | - | TGTGCCAGCAGCCAAGATCGAGGAACTCCCACAGATACGCAGTATTTT | CASSQDRGTPTDTQYF
TRBJ2-7 | many | TRBV11-2 | - | TGTGCCAGCGGATTTGGGGGGGCCTTCACCTACGAGCAGTACTTC | CASGFGGAFTYEQYF
TRBJ1-2 | few | TRBV7-6 | - | TGTGCCAGCAGCTTAGTGGTTTCAGGGGACGATGGCTACACCTTC | CASSLVVSGDDGYTF
TRBJ2-3 | - | TRBV7-9 | - | TGTGCCAGCAGCTGGTACCTCGGTGCTAGCACAGATACGCAGTATTTT | CASSWYLGASTDTQYF
TRBJ2-3 | - | TRBV5-1 | - | TGCGCCAGCAGTTCTGAGGGGCGCACGCAGTATTTT | CASSSEGRTQYF
TRBJ2-1 | - | TRBV7-2 | - | TGTGCCAGCAGGGGGCGGGGCTACTACAATGAGCAGTTCTTC | CASRGRGYYNEQFF
TRBJ1-2 | many | TRBV2 | - | TGTGCCAGCAGTGTCGTGGGGGGGGCCTATGGCTACACCTTC | CASSVVGGAYGYTF
TRBJ2-1 | - | TRBV4-3 | - | TGCGCCAGCAGCCAAGAAACCCGGAGGCTAGCGAGTGAGCAGTTCTTC | CASSQETRRLASEQFF
TRBJ2-3 | few | TRBV7-9 | - | TGTGCCAGCACCCCCGGGGCCGGCACAGATACGCAGTATTTT | CASTPGAGTDTQYF
TRBJ1-5 | - | TRBV7-9 | - | TGTGCCAGCAGCTTAGCCCGTCGGGGGGGGCATAGCAATCAGCCCCAGCATTTT | CASSLARRGGHSNQPQHF
TRBJ2-1 | few | TRBV4-3 | - | TGCGCCAGCAGCCAAGAACCCGGGGACCCAGTATTACCCAATGAGCAGTTCTTC | CASSQEPGDPVLPNEQFF
TRBJ2-3 | few | TRBV6-6 | - | TGTGCCAGCAGCCCTCTGGGGGGGGGCCTAAGCACAGATACGCAGTATTTT | CASSPLGGGLSTDTQYF
TRBJ1-6 | - | TRBV9 | TRBD1 | TGTGCCAGCAGCGCTGGGGACAGCCTCAATTCACCCCTCCACTTT | CASSAGDSLNSPLHF
TRBJ2-7 | - | TRBV12-3/TRBV12-4 | - | TGTGCCAGCAGTTTACTCGTGGCCAATTACGAGCAGTACTTC | CASSLLVANYEQYF
TRBJ2-5 | - | TRBV3-1 | - | TGTGCCAGCAGCCACACGGGGTCCCAAGAGACCCAGTACTTC | CASSHTGSQETQYF
TRBJ1-3 | - | TRBV28 | TRBD1 | TGTGCCAGCAGTTTCTTAAGCTTACGCAGCACAGGGGACGGAAACACCATATATTTT | CASSFLSLRSTGDGNTIYF
TRBJ1-2 | - | TRBV12-3/TRBV12-4 | - | TGTGCCAGCAGTCCGACCGCCTTC | CASSPTAF
TRBJ2-4 | few | TRBV5-4 | - | TGTGCCAGCAGCCTCTCGGGCGACCTAGCCAAAAACATTCAGTACTTC | CASSLSGDLAKNIQYF
TRBJ2-5 | - | TRBV5-1 | TRBD2 | TGCGCCAGCAGCCGGACTAGCGGGGGCAGGGAAGAGACCCAGTACTTC | CASSRTSGGREETQYF
TRBJ1-3 | few | TRBV28 | - | TGTGCCAGCAGTTTGACGGGACGGGGAAACACCATATATTTT | CASSLTGRGNTIYF
TRBJ1-5 | - | TRBV7-2 | - | TGTGCCAGCAGCTTAGACCGTGGGGCTGGCAATCAGCCCCAGCATTTT | CASSLDRGAGNQPQHF
TRBJ2-1 | - | TRBV4-3 | - | TGCGCCAGCAGCCAAGATAAAGGCGCGGCCGAGCAGTTCTTC | CASSQDKGAAEQFF
TRBJ2-1 | - | TRBV7-6 | - | TGTGCCAGCAGCGTACAGGGATGGGACGATGAGCAGTTCTTC | CASSVQGWDDEQFF
TRBJ1-6 | - | TRBV7-2 | TRBD1 | TGTGCCAGCAGCCCGGGGACAGAAGATAATTCACCCCTCCACTTT | CASSPGTEDNSPLHF
TRBJ2-3 | - | TRBV6-1 | - | TGTGCCAGCAGCCCAGACCCGAGCACAGATACGCAGTATTTT | CASSPDPSTDTQYF
TRBJ2-6 | - | TRBV20-1 | - | TGCAGTGCTAGTCCAGGGTCTGGGGCCAACGTCCTGACTTTC | CSASPGSGANVLTF
TRBJ1-3 | - | TRBV4-3 | - | TGCGCCAGCAGCCCCCGATGGGGTGCGGGAAACACCATATATTTT | CASSPRWGAGNTIYF
TRBJ2-1 | few | TRBV15 | - | TGTGCCACCAGCAGAGATCGGCGGGACAGTGGCTACAATGAGCAGTTCTTC | CATSRDRRDSGYNEQFF
TRBJ1-3 | few | TRBV6-1 | - | TGTGCCAGCAGTGAACAAGTCGGCCTCTCTGGAAACACCATATATTTT | CASSEQVGLSGNTIYF
TRBJ1-1 | few | TRBV4-1 | - | TGCGCCAGCAGCCAAGATTCGTGGAGAGAAGCTTTCTTT | CASSQDSWREAFF
TRBJ2-7 | - | TRBV5-1 | - | TGCGCCAGCAGCCCCCAGCCCCAGGGGATGGGAGGCGAGCAGTACTTC | CASSPQPQGMGGEQYF
TRBJ1-1 | few | TRBV6-6 | - | TGTGCCAGCAGTTACACCGGGGCCTCCACTGAAGCTTTCTTT | CASSYTGASTEAFF
TRBJ2-1 | - | TRBV2 | - | TGTGCCAGCAGTGAAGTGATTGAGCAGTTCTTC | CASSEVIEQFF
TRBJ2-1 | few | TRBV29-1 | TRBD2 | TGCAGCGTTGAGGACGGGGGGGCCTACAATGAGCAGTTCTTC | CSVEDGGAYNEQFF
TRBJ1-2 | - | TRBV4-2 | - | TGTGCCAGCAGCCAAGAGAACAGGGACCACTATGGCTACACCTTC | CASSQENRDHYGYTF
TRBJ2-5 | few | TRBV6-5 | - | TGTGCCAGCAGTGTACCGGGACTTTCTGAAGAGACCCAGTACTTC | CASSVPGLSEETQYF
TRBJ1-1 | - | TRBV2 | - | TGTGCCAGCAGTGTAAGGCTCATGAACACTGAAGCTTTCTTT | CASSVRLMNTEAFF
TRBJ1-4 | few | TRBV4-1 | TRBD1 | TGCGCCAGCAGCGACTACAGGGGAGGGAATGAAAAACTGTTTTTT | CASSDYRGGNEKLFF
TRBJ2-2 | few | TRBV7-7 | - | TGTGCTAGCAGCGCATGGACCGGGGAGCTGTTTTTT | CASSAWTGELFF
TRBJ2-5 | few | TRBV25-1 | - | TGTGCCAGCAGGTCGTGGCAGGGTACCCAGTACTTC | CASRSWQGTQYF
TRBJ1-6 | - | TRBV4-3 | - | TGCGCCAGCAGCCAAGATGGGTCGGCGCCCCTCCACTTT | CASSQDGSAPLHF
TRBJ1-1 | few | TRBV9 | - | TGTGCCAGCAGCCGTAGGGGGGACACTGAAGCTTTCTTT | CASSRRGDTEAFF